This TCR beta chain was sequenced in a study of T cells in women clearing cervical HPV infection (dated by TCRdb to between 2018 and 2020). Turning to the overall study: The cases were 25 women with histologically confirmed HPV16-related CIN3 or worse, and 2 of those women had invasive cancers. An exploratory proof-of-principle case-control study, nested within the Guanacaste HPV Natural History Study in Costa Rica, was conducted to compare TCR repertoires across cervical HPV16 outcomes. Cases and controls were matched on age within five years and on year of sample collection. Five blinded duplicates per group were added as quality controls, so that 60 or so samples were obtained: roughly 50 participants and some 10 replicates. Cases had a median age of approximately 34 years and controls had a median age of around 41, with no significant differences in baseline characteristics. For cases, the median interval between lesion detection and blood sampling was more than 130 days, with an interquartile range of about 80 to 210 days. Since only a few of the women had HLA typing available, the possibility that HLA type was acting as a confounder could not be ruled out. Blood from cases was drawn at the visit where the lesion was first identified, while blood from controls was drawn once the infection was no longer detected. The parent cohort enrolled 10,000 or so women aged 18 or older in Guanacaste, Costa Rica, during about 1992 to 1995 and followed them for over six years. The controls were 25 or so women whose single incident HPV16 infection cleared within 12 months with no development of precancer or cancer. The research as a whole found: The cross-sectional design could not show whether the associations came before the infection or were a result of it, and neither effector/memory subsets nor HPV-specific T cells were isolated. Cases were distinguished from controls with an estimated AUC of about 0.8 by random forest classifiers combining richness and V gene abundances. TRBV6-7 relative abundance was lower in cases than in controls (approximately 0.11% versus 0.16%; Bonferroni P = 0.0008). Significantly higher TCR repertoire richness was observed in CIN3+ cases than in controls across sequencing depths, whereas no difference in evenness was found. Because the number of T cells per sample was unknown, the richness differences could reflect varying T-cell content rather than repertoire biology.

Measured from the cysteine to the phenylalanine, the CDR3 is 15 residues long. The CDR3 was read in part: 36 bases, with the frame set at base 1. The germline V gene encodes CDR1 LNHDA and CDR2 SQIVND (reference sequence). Every participant had a single incident cervical HPV16 infection, and prevalent HPV16 infections were excluded. Cervical HPV DNA was detected with MY09/MY11 PCR, and genotyping was done with dot-blot hybridization. Approximately 15 mL of heparinized blood were centrifuged, and the buffy coat was split into aliquots, frozen at -30 degrees C, and then kept at -80 degrees C. QIAGEN kits were used to extract genomic DNA from the buffy coat specimens. Of note for this clone: Its antigen specificity is not known. The read ends 3 residues shy of where the CDR3 ends; the end is completed using the germline J gene.

TCR beta CDR3 regions were amplified by multiplex PCR using the immunoSEQ assay from an average of 1200 ng genomic DNA per sample. The assay corrected primer bias using a complete synthetic TCR repertoire to establish an amplification baseline. The amplicons were sequenced using the Illumina platform. As for the original processing: Sequences were error-corrected by clustering with frequency ratios and a modified nearest-neighbor algorithm and were then analyzed in the immunoSEQ Analyzer with IMGT gene definitions. At each rarefaction depth, TCR richness and evenness were averaged across 20 rarefaction repeats, and any sample with fewer sequences than the depth was left out. V, D and J gene relative abundances were compared between groups with Wilcoxon rank sum tests, applying FDR correction. An intraclass correlation of 90% to 97% for TCR richness and an average of about 77% across 65 to 70 gene segments were obtained from the blinded duplicates. TCRdb took this table from immuneACCESS and kept in-frame rearrangements with V and J called. Such tables lack part of the clones; where checked against another copy, unresolved V genes explain under half of the gap, and the rest is unexplained. The V and J calls and clone size come from that table; D and trimming were worked out from the DNA. The table for this sample lists 30,000 to 35,000 clones. The ten largest account for 4.2% of the sample.

The TCR comes from a woman between 18 and 70 years old with a cervical HPV16 infection that either progressed to CIN3+ or cleared (not recorded which). Source material: blood buffy coat. This chain joins TRBV19 to TRBJ1-1, with 7 bases aligning to TRBD1. The encoded CDR3 is CASSYGQASRKTAFF. CDR3 bases read: TGTGCCAGTAGTTATGGACAGGCGAGTAGAAAGACA. Reference TRBV19 and TRBJ1-1 genes cover what lies past the CDR3, so the full variable domain is DGGITQSPKYLFRKEGQNVTLSCEQNLNHDAMYWYRQDPGQGLRLIYYSQIVNDFQKGDIAEGYSVSREKKESFPLTVTSAQKNPTAFYLCASSYGQASRKTAFFGQGTRLTVV.